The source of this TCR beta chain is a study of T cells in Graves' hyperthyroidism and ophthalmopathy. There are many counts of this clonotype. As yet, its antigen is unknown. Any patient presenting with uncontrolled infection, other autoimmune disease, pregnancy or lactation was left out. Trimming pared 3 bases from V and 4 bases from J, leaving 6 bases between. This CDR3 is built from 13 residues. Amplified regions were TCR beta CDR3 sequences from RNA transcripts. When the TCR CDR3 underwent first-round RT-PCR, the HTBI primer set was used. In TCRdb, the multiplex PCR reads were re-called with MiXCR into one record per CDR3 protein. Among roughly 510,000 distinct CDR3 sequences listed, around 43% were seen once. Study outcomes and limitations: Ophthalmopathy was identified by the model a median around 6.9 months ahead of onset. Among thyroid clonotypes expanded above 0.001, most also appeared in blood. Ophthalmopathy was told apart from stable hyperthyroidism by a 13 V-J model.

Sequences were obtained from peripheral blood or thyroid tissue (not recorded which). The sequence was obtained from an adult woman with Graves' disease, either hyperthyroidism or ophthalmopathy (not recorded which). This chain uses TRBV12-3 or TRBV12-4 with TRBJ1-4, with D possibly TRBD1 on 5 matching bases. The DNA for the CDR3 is TGTGCCAGCAGTTTCGGGGGTAATGAAAAACTGTTTTTT. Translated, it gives CASSFGGNEKLFF.